This T cell receptor beta chain was found in a study of early T cells in non-severe SARS-CoV-2 infection listed by TCRdb under 2021. Concerning the study at large: Because TCR sequencing relied on bulk RNA taken from unsorted whole blood, pairing of alpha and beta chains was not possible.

The study was a case-control design nested within a healthcare worker cohort in London, UK, with weekly nasopharyngeal swab PCR tests and blood sampling. Healthcare workers were recruited during the week of the UK lockdown, between 23 and 31 March 2020, and followed weekly for up to roughly 15 weeks. Results the study describes overall, beyond this receptor: VDJdb matching was skewed toward anti-spike CD8 responses and likely underestimated virus-specific expansions by missing private and CD4 specificities.

V drops 5 bases and J drops 7 bases, leaving 12 bases in between. CDR1 and CDR2 are drawn from the germline V gene: MDHEN, SYDVKM. The CDR3 starts with the cysteine, ends with the phenylalanine, and has 14 residues. The only DNA kept is the CDR3, 42 bases in frame from the first base. Library generation was performed with 5' RACE. This sample was sequenced with a NextSeq 500. Unique molecular identifiers were attached to individual cDNA molecules in the TCR library protocol so that sequencing error and PCR bias could be corrected. Sequencing covered both TCR alpha and beta chains, and within each sample the abundances of alpha and beta sequences were tightly co-correlated. Per the original workflow: Decombinator V4 was used to perform V gene, J gene and CDR3 annotation of TCR sequences. Expanded TCRs were defined as changing significantly between any two time points under a Poisson model with p below 0.0001. TCR abundances were normalised to the total number of TCRs sequenced in each sample and reported as counts per million. MAIT TCRs were defined by TRAV1-2 paired with TRAJ12, TRAJ20 or TRAJ33, and iNKT TCRs by TRAV10 paired with TRAJ18. VDJdb, accessed 1 November 2021, was searched for CMV, EBV and SARS-CoV-2 annotated TCRs, with TCRs annotated for multiple antigens excluded. TCRdb redid the processing of the public reads, applying fastp at Q25 and MiXCR, and retained in-frame beta chains. CDR3 protein sequences are deduplicated, and each keeps its most common genes and DNA. TCRdb's processing, not the study's, gives the V and J calls here. Here the sample has tens of thousands of distinct CDR3 sequences; about 6.2% occur a single time. Around 6.1% of the sample is taken by the ten largest.

A remark on this clonotype: The target of this receptor is not known. Nothing much larger sits one base from this clone, and base qualities are not available.

The chain uses TRBV28 and TRBJ1-6; the D gene cannot be resolved reliably. Input material: whole blood. This clonotype was sampled from an adult who was a healthcare worker with PCR-confirmed SARS-CoV-2 infection or an uninfected control (not recorded which). The DNA sequence follows: TGTGCCAGCAGTCCAACACATTTCAATTCACCCCTCCACTTT. Its translation is CASSPTHFNSPLHF.